One sample yielded the 29 T cell receptor beta chains listed below, sequenced in a study of beta chain features in type 1 diabetes. cDNA synthesis used the whole RNA isolate, giving expressed TCRB sequences. Data came from immunoSEQ multiplex PCR; TCRdb stores just in-frame clones and leaves some out. The table lists about 700,000 clones, around an eighth of them singletons. General study results and limits: There was a moderate but significant shortening of TCRB CDR3s in all four CD4+ subsets of Type 1 diabetes patients.

The antigens these receptors bind are not known. What was sequenced was naive CD4+ T cells from blood. Receptors were obtained from a man aged 18 to 29 with type 1 diabetes.

Only a few counts were recorded for this clone. The V and J genes are TRBV30 and TRBJ1-1; D is unclear. Germline V gives CDR1 GTSNPN, CDR2 SVGIG (reference sequence). V lost 0 bases and J 0 bases, leaving 11 bases between the germline ends. The CDR3 sequence is 15 residues long. CDR3 region: CAWSVLPGLNTEAFF. The CDR3 DNA is TGTGCCTGGAGTGTACTACCCGGACTGAACACTGAAGCTTTCTTT.

This chain joins TRBV7-9 and TRBJ2-7; D is perhaps TRBD1 (6 bases). Looked up from germline, CDR1 is SEHNR and CDR2 is FQNEAQ (reference sequence). The germline V and J ends were trimmed by 2 bases and 0 bases, with 11 bases remaining between them. CDR3 length: 15 amino acids. The DNA for the CDR3 is TGTGCCAGCAGCTTAATACAGGGAGACTCCTACGAGCAGTACTTC. Translation gives CASSLIQGDSYEQYF.

This chain links TRBV28 with TRBJ2-2; 14 nucleotides align to TRBD2. CDR3 size: 17 residues. From germline, CDR1 is MDHEN and CDR2 SYDVKM. V dropped 8 bases and J dropped 4; count of bases not matched to a gene: 9. CDR3 bases: TGTGCCAGCGAGACTAGCGGGGGGGCCCGTGGCACCGGGGAGCTGTTTTTT. Protein product: CASETSGGARGTGELFF.

This clone appeared a few times. This rearrangement joins TRBV11-2 to TRBJ2-3; possibly TRBD1 for D (6 bases). Per germline, CDR1 SGHAT and CDR2 FQNNGV. Trimming cost V 5 bases and J 2 bases, with 14 bases left between them. CDR3 size: 15 residues. This CDR3 reads CASSHYRESTDTQYF. DNA of the CDR3: TGTGCCAGCAGCCATTACAGGGAATCCACAGATACGCAGTATTTT.

This chain connects TRBV30 to TRBJ2-7; D unclear. The CDR3 is made up of 13 amino acids. Germline assignment: CDR1 GTSNPN and CDR2 SVGIG (reference sequence). Trimming took 1 base from V and 4 from J, leaving 11 bases between them. CDR3 DNA: TGTGCCTGGAGTGACGGACCGAAGTACGAGCAGTACTTC. This gives the protein CAWSDGPKYEQYF. The full variable domain, with the rest looked up from reference TRBV30 and TRBJ2-7, is SQTIHQWPATLVQPVGSPLSLECTVEGTSNPNLYWYRQAAGRGLQLLFYSVGIGQISSEVPQNLSASRPQDRQFILSSKKLLLSDSGFYLCAWSDGPKYEQYFGPGTRLTVT.

The rearrangement links TRBV30 to TRBJ1-1; TRBD1 agrees at 9 bases. Germline V gene lookup returns CDR1 GTSNPN and CDR2 SVGIG (reference sequence). The CDR3 extends over 14 amino acids. The V and J ends lost 2 bases and 6 bases, in that order; junction bases with no gene match: 7. The CDR3, as DNA: TGTGCCTGGAGTCTTCGGACAGGGGCTTCTGAAGCTTTCTTT. Protein product: CAWSLRTGASEAFF.

This clone has just a few counts. This chain uses TRBV29-1 with TRBJ2-3, with D possibly called TRBD1 or TRBD2 (5 bases each). V was trimmed by 7 bases and J by 2 bases, leaving 10 bases between them. This CDR3 is built from 12 residues. In germline, CDR1 is SQVTM, CDR2 ANQGSEA. CDR3 sequence: CSGGDVTDTQYF. In DNA, the CDR3 is TGCAGCGGTGGGGACGTCACAGATACGCAGTATTTT.

A few counts support this clone. The V and J genes are TRBV7-9 and TRBJ1-5; 7 positions agree with TRBD1. CDR1 and CDR2 (germline): SEHNR, FQNEAQ (reference sequence). The length of the CDR3 is 15 residues. The J segment lost 4 bases and the V segment lost 5 bases, leaving 8 bases of the junction unmatched. As DNA, the CDR3 is TGTGCCAGCAGCCCCACAGGGGATCGGAATCAGCCCCAGCATTTT. Translation: CASSPTGDRNQPQHF. The full variable domain, completed using reference TRBV7-9 and TRBJ1-5, is DTGVSQNPRHKITKRGQNVTFRCDPISEHNRLYWYRQTLGQGPEFLTYFQNEAQLEKSRLLSDRFSAERPKGSFSTLEIQRTEQGDSAMYLCASSPTGDRNQPQHFGDGTRLSIL.

The rearrangement links TRBV4-2 to TRBJ2-3, with 7 bases fitting TRBD1. The CDR3 length is 16 residues. The V gene end was trimmed by 4 bases and the J gene end by 1 base; junction bases not matched to a gene: 8. CDR1 is LGHNA and CDR2 is YNFKEQ in the germline V gene. CDR3 bases: TGTGCCAGCAGCCGGGACCACAGGGGTGGCACAGATACGCAGTATTTT. Protein product: CASSRDHRGGTDTQYF.

The chain couples TRBV10-3 to TRBJ2-1; 10 bases align to TRBD2. The CDR3 has 16 amino acids. V was clipped by 3 bases and J by 6 bases; unmatched bases: 8. From germline, CDR1 is ENHRY and CDR2 SYGVKD. CDR3: CAISDGSGGAGNEQFF. DNA for the CDR3: TGTGCCATCAGTGATGGAAGCGGGGGGGCAGGCAATGAGCAGTTCTTC.

This clone was counted a few times. V gene TRBV5-1 combines with J gene TRBJ2-5, with D unclear. Trimming shortened V by 1 base and J by 5 bases, and 12 bases separated the two germline ends. This CDR3 has 14 residues. Germline V CDR1 and CDR2: SGHRS, YFSETQ. The CDR3, as DNA: TGCGCCAGCAGCTTGAAGGCCCTGCGGGAGACCCAGTACTTC. This sequence encodes CASSLKALRETQYF. The whole variable domain, filled in from reference TRBV5-1 and TRBJ2-5, reads KAGVTQTPRYLIKTRGQQVTLSCSPISGHRSVSWYQQTPGQGLQFLFEYFSETQRNKGNFPGRFSGRQFSNSRSEMNVSTLELGDSALYLCASSLKALRETQYFGPGTRLLVL.

The chain has TRBV4-1 and TRBJ1-4, with TRBD1 as a possible D gene (5 bases). Trimming pared 2 bases from V and 8 bases from J, leaving 9 bases between. The CDR3 contains 13 residues. From germline, CDR1 is MGHRA and CDR2 YSYEKL. The CDR3 DNA is TGCGCCAGCAGCCAAACACGGGGGGAAAAACTGTTTTTT. This sequence encodes CASSQTRGEKLFF.

For this clone: A much larger clone is a single base away; this may be a read error. The sample holds other DNA sequences that translate to the same CDR3. The rearrangement uses TRBV5-1 and TRBJ2-5; D unclear. Germline lookup yields CDR1 SGHRS and CDR2 YFSETQ. The CDR3 has 11 amino acids. CDR3 nucleotides: TGTGCCAGCAGCGCCCAAGAGACCCAGTACTTC. This gives the protein CASSAQETQYF.

This chain links TRBV28 with TRBJ2-5; D may be TRBD1 (6 bases). CDR3 size: 13 residues. Germline values: CDR1 MDHEN, CDR2 SYDVKM. V shed 6 bases and J shed 7 bases, with 15 bases lying between them. CDR3 amino acids: CASSPGVVGTQYF. The CDR3 DNA is TGTGCCAGCAGCCCAGGGGTTGTAGGGACCCAGTACTTC.

Concerning this clone: The same CDR3 can be traced to other DNA sequences in this sample. CDR3 residues: CASSLRPNTEAFF. CDR3 DNA sequence: TGTGCCAGCAGCTTAAGACCTAACACTGAAGCTTTCTTT. The genes are TRBV5-6 and TRBJ1-1, with D hard to call. The germline gives CDR1 SGHDT, CDR2 YYEEEE. The CDR3 is made up of 13 amino acids. Between the trimmed V and J ends, which lost 2 bases and 2 bases, there was a span of 7 bases.

The chain recombines TRBV29-1 with TRBJ2-3; TRBD2 aligns across 7 bases. Germline loops: CDR1 SQVTM, CDR2 ANQGSEA. The J segment lost 2 bases and the V segment lost 3 bases, leaving 5 bases of the junction unmatched. CDR3 length: 14 residues. The CDR3 protein is CSVDRGGATDTQYF. The CDR3 DNA follows: TGCAGCGTTGATCGCGGGGGAGCCACAGATACGCAGTATTTT.

V usage is TRBV14 and J usage is TRBJ2-5; 8 nucleotides line up with TRBD1. CDR3 length equals 13 residues. Trimming at V came to 4 bases and at J to 5 bases, leaving 3 bases not matched to a gene. Germline lookup yields CDR1 SGHDN and CDR2 FVKESK. CDR3 protein: CASSRTGRETQYF. The DNA of the CDR3 is TGTGCCAGCAGCCGGACAGGGCGGGAGACCCAGTACTTC.

The chain couples TRBV11-2 to TRBJ1-5; 7 bases line up with TRBD1. V gave up 0 bases and J gave up 1 base; unmatched junction bases: 0. Germline V gene sequence: CDR1 SGHAT, CDR2 FQNNGV. CDR3 length: 15 amino acids. DNA of the CDR3: TGTGCCAGCAGCTTAGAAGGGGGCAGCAATCAGCCCCAGCATTTT. This codes for CASSLEGGSNQPQHF.

The chain has TRBV15 and TRBJ1-2; 7 nucleotides line up with TRBD1. Trimming at V came to 0 bases and at J to 8 bases, leaving 6 bases not matched to a gene. CDR1 and CDR2 (germline): LNHNV, YYDKDF (reference sequence). This CDR3 spans 14 amino acids. This chain's CDR3 is CATSRDRQGEGYTF. For the CDR3, the DNA is TGTGCCACCAGCAGAGATCGACAGGGTGAAGGCTACACCTTC.

This clone was detected a few times. V is TRBV6-5 and J is TRBJ2-3; 7 bases match TRBD1. The CDR3 has 14 amino acids. V dropped 4 bases and J dropped 3; count of bases not matched to a gene: 4. Germline lookup yields CDR1 MNHEY and CDR2 SVGAGI. The CDR3, as DNA: TGTGCCAGCAGTTCCGGGGACAGAACAGATACGCAGTATTTT. This translates into CASSSGDRTDTQYF.

This clone was recorded a few times. The V call is TRBV9, the J call TRBJ1-5; D is perhaps TRBD1 (5 bases). This CDR3 has 14 residues. The V end was cut by 3 bases, the J end by 6 bases, with 13 bases between. Germline CDR1 is SGDLS and CDR2 is YYNGEE. The CDR3 DNA is TGTGCCAGCAGCGAGGGGAACCCCCCTCAGCCCCAGCATTTT. Its translation: CASSEGNPPQPQHF.

This clone was seen only a few times. This chain uses TRBV29-1 with TRBJ1-2, with D unclear. Germline V lookup: CDR1 SQVTM, CDR2 ANQGSEA. The CDR3 totals 13 residues. V shed 3 bases and J shed 5 bases, with 13 bases lying between them. The CDR3 region is CSVESGPGYGYTF. CDR3 nucleotide sequence: TGCAGCGTTGAGTCTGGCCCAGGATATGGCTACACCTTC. Filled out from reference TRBV29-1 and TRBJ1-2, the complete variable domain reads SAVISQKPSRDICQRGTSLTIQCQVDSQVTMMFWYRQQPGQSLTLIATANQGSEATYESGFVIDKFPISRPNLTFSTLTVSNMSPEDSSIYLCSVESGPGYGYTFGSGTRLTVV.

This clone was seen a handful of times. The chain recombines TRBV6-1 with TRBJ2-7, with no clear D. V lost 0 bases, J lost 2 bases, and 5 bases lay in between. The germline V gene has CDR1 MNHNS and CDR2 SASEGT. The CDR3 extends over 13 amino acids. The CDR3 nucleotides read TGTGCCAGCAGTGAAGCAGGGCCCTACGAGCAGTACTTC. Residues: CASSEAGPYEQYF.

This clone was counted only a few times. The chain recombines TRBV10-3 with TRBJ2-3; TRBD1 or TRBD2 may be the D gene (5 bases each). Germline assignment: CDR1 ENHRY and CDR2 SYGVKD. The CDR3 runs to 14 residues. The V end was cut by 6 bases, the J end by 2 bases, with 12 bases between. Written as DNA, the CDR3 is TGTGCCATCAGGGGTAGGGGAGACACAGATACGCAGTATTTT. It encodes CAIRGRGDTDTQYF.

This sequence joins TRBV30 and TRBJ1-5, with 8 bases matching TRBD1. The CDR3 loop spans 13 amino acids. CDR1 GTSNPN and CDR2 SVGIG come from the germline V gene (reference sequence). The V and J ends lost 4 bases and 3 bases, in that order; junction bases with no gene match: 2. CDR3: CAWTRGPNQPQHF. CDR3 bases: TGTGCCTGGACCAGGGGGCCCAATCAGCCCCAGCATTTT.

This chain joins TRBV18 and TRBJ2-2; D remains ambiguous. With 3 bases removed from V and 0 bases from J, the gap between germline ends came to 8 bases. CDR1 is KGHSH and CDR2 is LQKENI in the germline V gene. The CDR3 has 15 residues. The CDR3 DNA follows: TGTGCCAGCTCACCGGAGTATGCGAACACCGGGGAGCTGTTTTTT. This translates into CASSPEYANTGELFF. Filled out from reference TRBV18 and TRBJ2-2, the complete variable domain reads NAGVMQNPRHLVRRRGQEARLRCSPMKGHSHVYWYRQLPEEGLKFMVYLQKENIIDESGMPKERFSAEFPKEGPSILRIQQVVRGDSAAYFCASSPEYANTGELFFGEGSRLTVL.

This clone has a handful of counts. V is TRBV6-1 and J is TRBJ1-3; 10 positions agree with TRBD1. Germline trimming cut 4 bases from V and 1 base from J; bases unmatched to any gene: 13. The CDR3 totals 19 residues. In germline, CDR1 is MNHNS, CDR2 SASEGT. The CDR3 DNA is TGTGCCAGCAGTGCGAGGGACAGGGGTTATAGCCAATCTGGAAACACCATATATTTT. It specifies CASSARDRGYSQSGNTIYF.

This chain links TRBV5-4 with TRBJ1-2; TRBD1 matches 10 bases. V gave up 2 bases and J gave up 5 bases; unmatched junction bases: 3. The CDR3 loop spans 14 amino acids. The germline CDR1 and CDR2 sequences are SGHNT and YYREEE (reference sequence). Here the CDR3 reads CASSFRDRGYGYTF. For the CDR3, the DNA is TGTGCCAGCAGCTTCCGGGACAGGGGTTATGGCTACACCTTC. Full variable domain (outside the CDR3, taken from reference TRBV5-4 and TRBJ1-2): ETGVTQSPTHLIKTRGQQVTLRCSSQSGHNTVSWYQQALGQGPQFIFQYYREEENGRGNFPPRFSGLQFPNYSSELNVNALELDDSALYLCASSFRDRGYGYTFGSGTRLTVV.

Only a few counts were recorded for this clone. Germline and junction disagree at one end, which may indicate a read error. The gene calls are TRBV10-3 and TRBJ2-1; D not certain. Germline CDR1 ENHRY, CDR2 SYGVKD. This CDR3 is built from 11 residues. In DNA form, the CDR3 reads TGTGCCAGCAGTGAGGACAATGAGCAGTTCTTC. Protein product: CASSEDNEQFF.